The 17 T cell receptor beta chains below were found in one sample sequenced in a study of cytotoxic CD8 clonotypes in ibrutinib-treated CLL. TCRdb keeps only in-frame clones here, not all; method: immunoSEQ multiplex PCR. This sample yields 12,000 or so clones, of which 81% are seen a single time; under 25% belongs to the top ten. The sequenced sample was PBMCs, obtained at disease progression, from a patient treated with ibrutinib. Receptors originate from a human donor with chronic lymphocytic leukemia.

The V gene is TRBV6-6, the J gene TRBJ2-2; no firm D call. Germline lookup yields CDR1 MNHNY and CDR2 SVGAGI (reference sequence). This CDR3 region has 12 residues. Between the trimmed V and J ends, which lost 4 bases and 8 bases, there was a span of 8 bases. Here the CDR3 reads CASSFLFGELFF. For the CDR3, the DNA is TGTGCCAGCAGTTTCCTATTTGGGGAGCTGTTTTTT.

This sequence joins TRBV6-6 and TRBJ2-7; TRBD2 matches at 8 bases. Germline V gene lookup returns CDR1 MNHNY and CDR2 SVGAGI (reference sequence). Germline trimming cut 0 bases from V and 5 bases from J; bases unmatched to any gene: 9. The CDR3 extends over 16 amino acids. CDR3 coding DNA: TGTGCCAGCAGTTACTCCCTCCAGCGGGAGTCCAACGAGCAGTACTTC. This sequence encodes CASSYSLQRESNEQYF.

The CDR3 protein is CASSIPNWRGSRDEQFF. Written as DNA, the CDR3 is TGTGCCAGTAGTATCCCTAACTGGCGCGGGAGTAGGGATGAGCAGTTCTTC. The chain is built from TRBV19 and TRBJ2-1, with 7 bases aligning to TRBD2. This CDR3 region has 17 residues. Germline V CDR1 and CDR2: LNHDA, SQIVND (reference sequence). Germline trimming cut 3 bases from V and 8 bases from J; bases unmatched to any gene: 16.

This chain joins TRBV19 and TRBJ2-7; 7 bases line up with TRBD2. Germline V lookup: CDR1 LNHDA, CDR2 SQIVND (reference sequence). V dropped 5 bases and J dropped 12; count of bases not matched to a gene: 13. The CDR3 length is 13 residues. The CDR3 coding sequence is TGTGCCAGTAGTTCCACCAACGCAGGGAGGGCGTACTTC. It specifies CASSSTNAGRAYF.

In DNA, the CDR3 is TGTGCCAGCGCGGGGTTCGGCAGGGTCTATGGCTACACCTTC. Its translation: CASAGFGRVYGYTF. The rearrangement uses TRBV5-5 and TRBJ1-2; possible D gene TRBD1, 5 bases. The V end was cut by 7 bases, the J end by 4 bases, with 17 bases between. Germline V gene data show CDR1 as SGHKS and CDR2 as YYEKEE (reference sequence). This CDR3 region has 14 residues.

The rearrangement joins TRBV5-8 to TRBJ1-4; 9 bases align to TRBD1. The CDR3 contains 14 residues. The V gene's germline CDR1 is SGHTS and CDR2 YDEGEE. The ends lost 4 bases at V and 7 bases at J; junction bases unmatched: 5. This CDR3 reads CASSPGQGSEKLFF. The CDR3 DNA sequence: TGTGCCAGCAGCCCGGGACAGGGAAGTGAAAAACTGTTTTTT.

This chain uses TRBV6-6 with TRBJ2-7; tentative D call: TRBD1 (5 bases). Looked up from germline, CDR1 is MNHNY and CDR2 is SVGAGI (reference sequence). The germline V and J ends were trimmed by 6 bases and 3 bases, with 12 bases remaining between them. The CDR3 spans 13 residues. CDR3 coding DNA: TGTGCCAGCAGCCACCCAGACAGCTACGAGCAGTACTTC. It specifies CASSHPDSYEQYF.

V is TRBV7-3 and J is TRBJ2-3, with D unresolved. Germline CDR1 is SGHTA and CDR2 is FQGTGA. The V end lost 2 bases, the J end lost 0 bases, and 3 bases lay between the germline ends. CDR3 size: 13 residues. In nucleotides, the CDR3 is TGTGCCAGCAGCTTAGTTAGCACAGATACGCAGTATTTT. Translated, it gives CASSLVSTDTQYF.

This clone was seen a few times. V and J are TRBV5-1 and TRBJ2-3; 8 positions agree with TRBD1. Unmatched junction bases numbered 3, after V lost 0 bases and J lost 3 bases. From germline, CDR1 is SGHRS and CDR2 YFSETQ. The CDR3 has 15 residues. The CDR3 DNA follows: TGCGCCAGCAGCTTGGGACAGGGGACTACAGATACGCAGTATTTT. Protein: CASSLGQGTTDTQYF.

This clone has a single count. J is TRBJ2-7 and V is TRBV28; 10 bases are shared with TRBD1. Unmatched junction bases numbered 13, after V lost 5 bases and J lost 6 bases. Per germline, CDR1 MDHEN and CDR2 SYDVKM. The CDR3 contains 16 residues. The CDR3 DNA sequence: TGTGCCAGCAGTCCCCCGGCCGGGACAGGGGCGCGCGAGCAGTACTTC. This translates into CASSPPAGTGAREQYF. The whole variable domain, remainder taken from reference TRBV28 and TRBJ2-7, is DVKVTQSSRYLVKRTGEKVFLECVQDMDHENMFWYRQDPGLGLRLIYFSYDVKMKEKGDIPEGYSVSREKKERFSLILESASTNQTSMYLCASSPPAGTGAREQYFGPGTRLTVT.

The genes are TRBV7-8 and TRBJ2-7; 11 bases agree with TRBD1. After removal of 5 bases from V and 3 bases from J, the junction contained 6 bases not matched to a gene. CDR1 and CDR2 (germline): SGHVS, FQNEAQ. The CDR3 sequence is 15 residues long. The CDR3 reads CASSPGTGGLYEQYF. CDR3 nucleotide sequence: TGTGCCAGCAGCCCTGGGACAGGGGGGCTCTACGAGCAGTACTTC.

This rearrangement joins TRBV5-1 to TRBJ2-7; D possibly corresponds to TRBD2 (5 bases). V was shortened by 0 bases and J by 1 base, with 8 bases between the two germline ends. Germline V gene sequence: CDR1 SGHRS, CDR2 YFSETQ. The CDR3 extends over 14 amino acids. In nucleotides, the CDR3 is TGCGCCAGCAGCTTGGCTAGCAGGTCCTACGAGCAGTACTTC. Translation gives CASSLASRSYEQYF.

The rearrangement links TRBV6-1 to TRBJ2-3, with a weak D call TRBD2 (6 bases). The CDR3 is 17 residues long. Looked up from germline, CDR1 is MNHNS and CDR2 is SASEGT. V was trimmed by 3 bases and J by 6 bases, leaving 22 bases between them. CDR3 nucleotide sequence: TGTGCCAGCAGTGACCCCCAAGGCCCCCCGGGAGCGGATACGCAGTATTTT. Protein: CASSDPQGPPGADTQYF.

The gene calls are TRBV10-3 and TRBJ2-5; 7 positions match TRBD1. Per the germline V gene, CDR1 is ENHRY and CDR2 is SYGVKD. V lost 6 bases, J lost 5 bases, and 6 bases stayed unmatched. The CDR3 loop spans 13 amino acids. The CDR3 spells CAIRTGYQETQYF. DNA for the CDR3: TGTGCCATCAGGACAGGGTATCAGGAGACCCAGTACTTC.

Worth noting for this clone: A much more abundant neighbour one base away suggests this may be a read error. Other DNA sequences in this sample translate to the same CDR3. The chain combines TRBV5-4 with TRBJ1-1; tentative D call: TRBD1 (5 bases). The germline gives CDR1 SGHNT, CDR2 YYREEE (reference sequence). The CDR3 runs 15 residues. Trimming left V 4 bases short and J 1 base short, with 14 bases between. This CDR3 reads CASSRFGQKNTEAFF. The CDR3 DNA reads as TGTGCCAGCAGCCGTTTCGGACAAAAGAACACTGAAGCTTTCTTT. The variable domain in full, completed from reference TRBV5-4 and TRBJ1-1, reads ETGVTQSPTHLIKTRGQQVTLRCSSQSGHNTVSWYQQALGQGPQFIFQYYREEENGRGNFPPRFSGLQFPNYSSELNVNALELDDSALYLCASSRFGQKNTEAFFGQGTRLTVV.

The gene calls are TRBV5-6 and TRBJ1-2; TRBD1 might be the D (6 bases). The CDR3 totals 13 residues. Germline CDR1 and CDR2: SGHDT and YYEEEE. Trimming removed 3 bases at V and 6 bases at J, with 12 bases between. CDR3 nucleotides: TGTGCCAGCAGCTCACAGGGTGAGGATGGCTACACCTTC. It codes for CASSSQGEDGYTF.

V gene TRBV2 combines with J gene TRBJ2-5; D gene unclear. Trimming removed 4 bases at V and 4 bases at J, with 7 bases between. Germline lookup yields CDR1 SNHLY and CDR2 FYNNEI. The CDR3 runs 12 residues. The CDR3 here is CASSGGTETQYF. The CDR3 coding sequence is TGTGCCAGCAGTGGCGGCACAGAGACCCAGTACTTC. Full variable domain (remainder filled in from reference TRBV2 and TRBJ2-5): EPEVTQTPSHQVTQMGQEVILRCVPISNHLYFYWYRQILGQKVEFLVSFYNNEISEKSEIFDDQFSVERPDGSNFTLKIRSTKLEDSAMYFCASSGGTETQYFGPGTRLLVL.